This paragraph covers one T cell receptor (beta chain) sequence. This record comes from a study of shared clonotypes between healthy human individuals. Each subset's genomic DNA was shared equally among a number of immunoSEQ plates. TCRdb's copy holds only in-frame clones and misses some; the assay was immunoSEQ multiplex PCR. This sample carries some 500,000 clones, about 80% of them seen once, and the ten largest clones take 10% to 15%. Genomic DNA came from 70 million to 100 million PBMCs in unsorted samples. Germline V CDR1 and CDR2: SGHRS, YFSETQ. The CDR3 is 13 residues long. Trimming removed 4 bases from V and 10 bases from J; junction bases left unmatched: 6.

Sample: PBMCs. The clonotype originates from a middle-aged woman in good health. Some clones in this sample may be carry-over from other donors' samples. This chain uses TRBV5-1 with TRBJ2-1, with 9 positions matching TRBD2. DNA for the CDR3: TGCGCCAGCAGCGCGGGAGGGCTTAGGGAGCAGTTCTTC. Amino acid sequence: CASSAGGLREQFF.